This T cell receptor beta chain was sequenced in a study of identical twins. Each CDR3 protein is one row after TCRdb ran MiXCR on the 5' RACE reads. The sample carries about 520,000 distinct CDR3 sequences, 20% to 25% recorded once. V was clipped by 3 bases and J by 0 bases, with 9 bases between them. CDR3 length: 14 residues. A further study also used this sample, focusing on T cells expressing NK-cell markers. That paper notes: Beta-chain profiling covered CD3+CD56+NKG2C+, CD3+CD56+NKG2C- and CD3+CD56-NKG2C+ sorted subsets.

This TCR derives from a woman younger than 30 in good health. Material for sequencing was CD4+ T cells sorted from blood. The gene calls are TRBV12-3 or TRBV12-4 and TRBJ2-7, with D unclear. CDR3 region: CASSFGHSSYEQYF. DNA of the CDR3: TGTGCCAGCAGTTTTGGCCACAGCTCCTACGAGCAGTACTTC.